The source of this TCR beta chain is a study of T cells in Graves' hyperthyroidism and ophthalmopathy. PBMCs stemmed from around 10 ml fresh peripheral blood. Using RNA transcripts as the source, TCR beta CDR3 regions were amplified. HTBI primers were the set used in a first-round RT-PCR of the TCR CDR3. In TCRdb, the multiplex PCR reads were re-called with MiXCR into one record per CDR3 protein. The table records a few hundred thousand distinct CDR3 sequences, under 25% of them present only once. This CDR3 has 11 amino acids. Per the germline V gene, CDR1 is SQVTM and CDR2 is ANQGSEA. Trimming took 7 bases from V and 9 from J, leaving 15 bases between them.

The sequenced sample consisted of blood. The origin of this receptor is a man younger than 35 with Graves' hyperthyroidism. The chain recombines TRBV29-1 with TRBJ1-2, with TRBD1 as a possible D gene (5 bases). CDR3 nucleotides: TGCAGCGCATATGGTCAGGGTAGCTACACCTTC. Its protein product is CSAYGQGSYTF.